This TCR beta chain was sequenced in a study of blood T cell repertoires in COVID-19. On the study more broadly: Collection of acute and convalescent COVID-19 samples took place in the United States, Italy and Spain.

TCRdb's table, derived via immunoSEQ multiplex PCR, lists solely in-frame clones and lacks some. The repertoire holds some 300,000 clones, with around four fifths as singletons. V was cut by 6 bases and J by 0 bases, with 10 bases left in between. Germline V lookup: CDR1 SNHLY, CDR2 FYNNEI. This CDR3 spans 14 amino acids. This receptor was obtained from a woman in her forties or fifties with active or convalescent COVID-19. The J gene is TRBJ2-3, the V gene TRBV2; D not certain. The sequencing sample was made of peripheral blood. In nucleotides, the CDR3 is TGTGCCAGCAGGCGGTCTACTAGCACAGATACGCAGTATTTT. Translation gives CASRRSTSTDTQYF.